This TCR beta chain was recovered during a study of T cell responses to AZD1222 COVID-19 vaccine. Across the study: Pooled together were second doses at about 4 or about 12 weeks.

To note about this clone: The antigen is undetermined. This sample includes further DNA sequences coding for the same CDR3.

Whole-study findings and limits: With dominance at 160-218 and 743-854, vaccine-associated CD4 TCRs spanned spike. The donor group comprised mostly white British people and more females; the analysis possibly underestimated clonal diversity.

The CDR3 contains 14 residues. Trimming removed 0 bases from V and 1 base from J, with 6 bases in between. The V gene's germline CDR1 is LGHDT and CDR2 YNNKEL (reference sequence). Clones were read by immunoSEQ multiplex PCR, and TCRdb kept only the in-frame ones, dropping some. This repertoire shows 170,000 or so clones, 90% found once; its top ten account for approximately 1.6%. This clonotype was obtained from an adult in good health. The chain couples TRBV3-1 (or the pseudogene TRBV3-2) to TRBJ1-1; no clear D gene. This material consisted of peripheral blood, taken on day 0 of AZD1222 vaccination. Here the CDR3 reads CASSQESSNTEAFF. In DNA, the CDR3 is TGTGCCAGCAGCCAAGAGTCTTCGAACACTGAAGCTTTCTTT.